A selection of T cell receptor beta chains follows, all from one sample in a study of T cell repertoires in cytomegalovirus infection. In TCRdb, the reads were re-called with MiXCR into one record per CDR3 protein. The data contain around 300,000 distinct CDR3 sequences, roughly 24% of them singletons. Material: PBMCs. These receptors came from a human donor in good health (CMV status not recorded). Some clones in this sample may be carry-over from other donors' samples. The CDR3 runs from the conserved cysteine through the conserved F or W. Each record gives: CDR3 protein, CDR3 DNA, CDR3 length, J gene, D gene, V gene, clone size. A D gene is named only where the DNA matches it firmly. The size of a clone is reported for some rows only, either as once, few or many, or as a class for expanded clones.

CDR3: CASSHEGTGGNGYTF
DNA: TGTGCCAGCAGCCACGAAGGGACAGGGGGGAATGGCTACACCTTC
length: 15
J: TRBJ1-2
D: TRBD1
V: TRBV7-2
size: many

CDR3: CASSSIRYNEQFF
DNA: TGTGCCAGCAGTTCAATACGATACAATGAGCAGTTCTTC
length: 13
J: TRBJ2-1
D: NA
V: TRBV28
size: NA

CDR3: CASTAGLDEQYF
DNA: TGTGCCAGTACCGCTGGGCTAGACGAGCAGTACTTC
length: 12
J: TRBJ2-7
D: NA
V: TRBV28
size: few

CDR3: CASSGYYEQYF
DNA: TGTGCCAGCAGCGGATACTACGAGCAGTACTTC
length: 11
J: TRBJ2-7
D: NA
V: TRBV7-2
size: many

CDR3: CASSLQTGWNTEAFF
DNA: TGTGCCAGCAGTTTACAGACAGGATGGAACACTGAAGCTTTCTTT
length: 15
J: TRBJ1-1
D: NA
V: TRBV28
size: NA

CDR3: CASRRTSGSSGSSYEQYF
DNA: TGTGCCAGCAGAAGGACTAGCGGGAGTAGTGGTAGTTCCTACGAGCAGTACTTC
length: 18
J: TRBJ2-7
D: TRBD2
V: TRBV7-2
size: many

CDR3: CASSLGVSQQETQYF
DNA: TGTGCCAGCAGCTTAGGTGTTAGCCAGCAAGAGACCCAGTACTTC
length: 15
J: TRBJ2-5
D: NA
V: TRBV7-2
size: many

CDR3: CASKTLAGTSGYNEQFF
DNA: TGTGCCAGTAAAACCCTTGCCGGGACTAGCGGATACAATGAGCAGTTCTTC
length: 17
J: TRBJ2-1
D: TRBD2
V: TRBV19
size: NA

CDR3: CASSPTQGAAFF
DNA: TGTGCCAGCAGTCCGACCCAGGGCGCAGCTTTCTTT
length: 12
J: TRBJ1-1
D: NA
V: TRBV12-3/TRBV12-4
size: few

CDR3: CASSLEGLDYGYTF
DNA: TGTGCCAGCAGCCTCGAAGGGCTCGACTATGGCTACACCTTC
length: 14
J: TRBJ1-2
D: NA
V: TRBV3-1
size: NA

CDR3: CASSPYGTLTGELFF
DNA: TGTGCCAGCAGCCCCTACGGGACCCTCACCGGGGAGCTGTTTTTT
length: 15
J: TRBJ2-2
D: NA
V: TRBV7-2
size: many

CDR3: CSTLAGGRDTQYF
DNA: TGCAGCACGCTAGCGGGGGGACGGGATACGCAGTATTTT
length: 13
J: TRBJ2-3
D: TRBD2
V: TRBV29-1
size: NA

CDR3: CASSLARGPMNTGELFF
DNA: TGTGCCAGCAGCTTAGCGAGGGGACCCATGAACACCGGGGAGCTGTTTTTT
length: 17
J: TRBJ2-2
D: NA
V: TRBV7-8
size: many

CDR3: CASNRVGQASSGANVLTF
DNA: TGTGCCAGCAACAGGGTGGGACAGGCAAGCTCTGGGGCCAACGTCCTGACTTTC
length: 18
J: TRBJ2-6
D: TRBD1
V: TRBV7-2
size: many

CDR3: CASSLRFTEQFF
DNA: TGTGCCAGCAGCTTAAGATTTACTGAGCAGTTCTTC
length: 12
J: TRBJ2-1
D: NA
V: TRBV7-2
size: many

CDR3: CASSPTSGYYNEQFF
DNA: TGTGCCAGCAGCCCCACTAGCGGGTATTACAATGAGCAGTTCTTC
length: 15
J: TRBJ2-1
D: TRBD2
V: TRBV7-2
size: many

CDR3: CASGLQENTEAFF
DNA: TGTGCTAGTGGGCTCCAGGAGAACACTGAAGCTTTCTTT
length: 13
J: TRBJ1-1
D: NA
V: TRBV12-5
size: few

CDR3: CASSFLLASGTKTQYF
DNA: TGTGCCAGCAGTTTTCTCCTGGCTAGCGGGACAAAGACCCAGTACTTC
length: 16
J: TRBJ2-5
D: TRBD2
V: TRBV12-3/TRBV12-4
size: many

CDR3: CSVNQAFYGYTF
DNA: TGCAGCGTTAACCAGGCCTTCTATGGCTACACCTTC
length: 12
J: TRBJ1-2
D: NA
V: TRBV29-1
size: NA

CDR3: CASTHDSLDYNEQFF
DNA: TGTGCCAGCACTCACGACTCCCTTGACTACAATGAGCAGTTCTTC
length: 15
J: TRBJ2-1
D: NA
V: TRBV3-1
size: NA

CDR3: CASSSSSGLELFF
DNA: TGTGCCAGCAGTTCCTCAAGTGGGCTGGAACTGTTTTTT
length: 13
J: TRBJ1-4
D: NA
V: TRBV12-3/TRBV12-4
size: NA

CDR3: CATCQSSSTGAFF
DNA: TGTGCCACCTGCCAATCTTCTTCGACGGGAGCTTTCTTT
length: 13
J: TRBJ1-1
D: NA
V: TRBV2
size: once

CDR3: CASSYGGQGATMGTEAFF
DNA: TGTGCCAGCAGTTACGGGGGACAGGGGGCGACGATGGGCACTGAAGCTTTCTTT
length: 18
J: TRBJ1-1
D: TRBD1
V: TRBV6-5
size: many

CDR3: CASSSRQAQPQHF
DNA: TGTGCCAGCAGCTCCAGACAGGCGCAGCCCCAGCATTTT
length: 13
J: TRBJ1-5
D: NA
V: TRBV11-2
size: NA

CDR3: CSARWRASSYEQYF
DNA: TGCAGTGCGAGGTGGAGGGCCAGCTCCTACGAGCAGTACTTC
length: 14
J: TRBJ2-7
D: NA
V: TRBV20-1
size: NA

CDR3: CSFSTPTSGWYNEQFF
DNA: TGCAGCTTTTCCACCCCGACTAGCGGGTGGTACAATGAGCAGTTCTTC
length: 16
J: TRBJ2-1
D: TRBD2
V: TRBV29-1
size: once

CDR3: CASSLLPEGTEAFF
DNA: TGTGCCAGCAGCTTACTGCCGGAGGGCACTGAAGCTTTCTTT
length: 14
J: TRBJ1-1
D: NA
V: TRBV7-2
size: many

CDR3: CSAKGLPRSGYTDTQYF
DNA: TGCAGTGCCAAGGGCCTCCCCAGAAGCGGATACACAGATACGCAGTATTTT
length: 17
J: TRBJ2-3
D: NA
V: TRBV20-1
size: NA

CDR3: CAISIYKYNEQYF
DNA: TGTGCCATCAGTATCTACAAATACAACGAGCAGTACTTC
length: 13
J: TRBJ2-7
D: NA
V: TRBV10-3
size: NA

CDR3: CASRETGANTGELFF
DNA: TGTGCCAGCAGGGAGACAGGGGCGAACACCGGGGAGCTGTTTTTT
length: 15
J: TRBJ2-2
D: TRBD1
V: TRBV6-2/TRBV6-3
size: NA

CDR3: CASSPRTSGSGEQFF
DNA: TGTGCCAGCAGCCCGAGGACTAGCGGGAGTGGTGAGCAGTTCTTC
length: 15
J: TRBJ2-1
D: TRBD2
V: TRBV7-2
size: NA

CDR3: CASSLGRYEAFF
DNA: TGTGCCAGCAGCTTGGGAAGGTATGAAGCTTTCTTT
length: 12
J: TRBJ1-1
D: NA
V: TRBV5-6
size: once

CDR3: CASSYSWLAEGYEQYF
DNA: TGTGCCAGCAGTTACTCGTGGCTAGCGGAGGGCTACGAGCAGTACTTC
length: 16
J: TRBJ2-7
D: TRBD2
V: TRBV6-2/TRBV6-3
size: few

CDR3: CASSHRLRHEQFF
DNA: TGTGCCAGCAGTCACCGACTCCGCCATGAGCAGTTCTTC
length: 13
J: TRBJ2-1
D: NA
V: TRBV27
size: many